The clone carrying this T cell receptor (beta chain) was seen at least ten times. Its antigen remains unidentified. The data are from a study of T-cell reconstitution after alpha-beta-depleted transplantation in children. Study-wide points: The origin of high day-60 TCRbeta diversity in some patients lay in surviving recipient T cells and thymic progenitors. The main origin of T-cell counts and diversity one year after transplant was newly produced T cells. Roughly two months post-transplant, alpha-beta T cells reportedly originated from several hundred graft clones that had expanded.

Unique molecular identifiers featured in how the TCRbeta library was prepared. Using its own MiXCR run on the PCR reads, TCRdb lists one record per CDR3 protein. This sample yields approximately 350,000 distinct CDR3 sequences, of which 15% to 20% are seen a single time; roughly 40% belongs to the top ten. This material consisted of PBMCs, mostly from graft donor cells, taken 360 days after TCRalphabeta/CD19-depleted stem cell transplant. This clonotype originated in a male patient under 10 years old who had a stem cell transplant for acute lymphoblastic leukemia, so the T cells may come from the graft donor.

This CDR3 reads CASSVAGTSGLQTGELFF. The CDR3 nucleotides are TGTGCCAGCAGCGTCGCCGGGACTAGCGGGTTGCAAACCGGGGAGCTGTTTTTT. The chain has TRBV7-8 and TRBJ2-2, with 12 bases identical to TRBD2. J lost 5 bases, V lost 5 bases, and 12 bases had no gene match. CDR3 length: 18 amino acids. Germline V gene data show CDR1 as SGHVS and CDR2 as FQNEAQ.